Many counts were recorded for the clone carrying this T cell receptor beta chain. This sample was taken from a study of early T cells in non-severe SARS-CoV-2 infection. Researchers attached unique molecular identifiers to individual cDNA molecules. From the 5' RACE reads, TCRdb called clonotypes with MiXCR, one entry per CDR3 protein. Counted here are roughly 54,000 distinct CDR3 sequences, around 8.3% occurring once; the ten biggest clones make up about 10%. This CDR3 has 16 residues. The germline gives CDR1 SEHNR, CDR2 FQNEAQ (reference sequence). Between the trimmed V and J ends, which lost 7 bases and 2 bases, there was a span of 21 bases.

The chain carries TRBV7-9 and TRBJ2-7; possible D gene TRBD1, 7 bases. The sequencing here drew on whole blood, taken at baseline. The clonotype comes from an adult who was a healthcare worker with PCR-confirmed SARS-CoV-2 infection or an uninfected control (not recorded which). In DNA, the CDR3 is TGTGCCAGCACTATCTGGGGGGACAGCCACCCCTACGAGCAGTACTTC. Protein product: CASTIWGDSHPYEQYF.